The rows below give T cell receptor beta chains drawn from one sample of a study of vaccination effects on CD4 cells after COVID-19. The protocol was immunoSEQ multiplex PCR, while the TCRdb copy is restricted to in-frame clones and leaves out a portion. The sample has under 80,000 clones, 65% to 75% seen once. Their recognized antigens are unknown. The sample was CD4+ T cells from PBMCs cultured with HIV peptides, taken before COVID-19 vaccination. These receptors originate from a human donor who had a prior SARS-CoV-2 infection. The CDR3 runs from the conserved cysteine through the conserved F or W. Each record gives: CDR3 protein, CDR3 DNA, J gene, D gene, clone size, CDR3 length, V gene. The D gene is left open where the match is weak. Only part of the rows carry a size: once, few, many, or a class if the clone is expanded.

CDR3: CASRTSGSYEQYF; DNA: TGTGCCAGTAGAACTAGCGGCTCCTACGAGCAGTACTTC; J: TRBJ2-7; D: TRBD2; size: few; length: 13; V: TRBV19
CDR3: CASSQDDSNSPLHF; DNA: TGTGCCAGCAGCCAAGATGACAGCAATTCACCCCTCCACTTT; J: TRBJ1-6; D: -; size: few; length: 14; V: TRBV3-1/TRBV3-2
CDR3: CASRGQSINEKLFF; DNA: TGTGCCAGCAGGGGACAGTCTATTAATGAAAAACTGTTTTTT; J: TRBJ1-4; D: TRBD1; size: -; length: 14; V: TRBV2
CDR3: CASSRGLAGGLGETQYF; DNA: TGTGCCAGCAGCCGCGGACTAGCGGGGGGTCTTGGGGAGACCCAGTACTTC; J: TRBJ2-5; D: TRBD2; size: -; length: 17; V: TRBV3-1/TRBV3-2
CDR3: CASSHGSPRAGDGYTF; DNA: TGTGCCAGCAGCCACGGGAGCCCCAGGGCGGGGGATGGCTACACCTTC; J: TRBJ1-2; D: -; size: -; length: 16; V: TRBV9
CDR3: CATRRDRWDTQYF; DNA: TGTGCCACCAGGAGGGACAGGTGGGATACGCAGTATTTT; J: TRBJ2-3; D: TRBD1; size: -; length: 13; V: TRBV6-4
CDR3: CASSQDSLNQPQHF; DNA: TGCGCCAGCAGCCAAGATAGCCTTAATCAGCCCCAGCATTTT; J: TRBJ1-5; D: -; size: few; length: 14; V: TRBV4-1
CDR3: CASSKLLAGEGEQYF; DNA: TGTGCCAGCAGCAAACTTCTAGCGGGAGAGGGGGAGCAGTACTTC; J: TRBJ2-7; D: -; size: -; length: 15; V: TRBV21-1
CDR3: CASSPAPGQGGSYTF; DNA: TGTGCCAGCAGCCCTGCGCCCGGACAGGGAGGAAGCTACACCTTC; J: TRBJ1-2; D: TRBD1; size: -; length: 15; V: TRBV7-2
CDR3: CASSLADGGGVIDTQYF; DNA: TGCGCCAGCAGCTTGGCCGATGGCGGGGGGGTGATAGATACGCAGTATTTT; J: TRBJ2-3; D: TRBD2; size: -; length: 17; V: TRBV5-1
CDR3: CASSRQPSSYEQYF; DNA: TGTGCCAGCTCACGACAGCCGAGCTCCTACGAGCAGTACTTC; J: TRBJ2-7; D: -; size: -; length: 14; V: TRBV18
CDR3: CASSEARGPGYDTQYF; DNA: TGTGCCAGCAGTGAAGCACGGGGGCCCGGGTATGATACGCAGTATTTT; J: TRBJ2-3; D: -; size: -; length: 16; V: TRBV6-1
CDR3: CASSFGPYQSNQPQHF; DNA: TGTGCCAGTAGCTTTGGGCCGTACCAAAGCAATCAGCCCCAGCATTTT; J: TRBJ1-5; D: -; size: -; length: 16; V: TRBV19
CDR3: CASSSRDTPNTEAFF; DNA: TGTGCCAGCAGCTCCCGGGACACCCCGAACACTGAAGCTTTCTTT; J: TRBJ1-1; D: -; size: -; length: 15; V: TRBV7-9
CDR3: CASSRGGVTSGDPYEQYF; DNA: TGTGCCAGCAGCCGTGGTGGCGTTACTAGCGGGGACCCCTACGAGCAGTACTTC; J: TRBJ2-7; D: TRBD2; size: -; length: 18; V: TRBV7-2
CDR3: CATSDSGPRGNEKLFF; DNA: TGTGCCACCAGTGATTCGGGCCCCCGAGGGAATGAAAAACTGTTTTTT; J: TRBJ1-4; D: -; size: -; length: 16; V: TRBV24-1
CDR3: CASSLGVWEKLFF; DNA: TGTGCCAGCAGCTTGGGAGTGTGGGAAAAACTGTTTTTT; J: TRBJ1-4; D: -; size: -; length: 13; V: TRBV5-6
CDR3: CASSLDSTYEQYF; DNA: TGTGCCAGCAGCTTAGATTCTACCTACGAGCAGTACTTC; J: TRBJ2-7; D: -; size: -; length: 13; V: TRBV11-3
CDR3: CASSQGTAKETQYF; DNA: TGTGCCAGCAGCCAAGGGACTGCGAAAGAGACCCAGTACTTC; J: TRBJ2-5; D: -; size: many; length: 14; V: TRBV4-2
CDR3: CASSQRSGQGNMNTGELFF; DNA: TGTGCCAGCAGCCAAAGGTCGGGACAGGGGAATATGAACACCGGGGAGCTGTTTTTT; J: TRBJ2-2; D: TRBD1; size: -; length: 19; V: TRBV7-2
CDR3: CASSALRTGSYNEQFF; DNA: TGTGCCAGTAGTGCGCTTCGGACAGGCTCCTACAATGAGCAGTTCTTC; J: TRBJ2-1; D: TRBD1; size: -; length: 16; V: TRBV19
CDR3: CAWNWGPQYYEQYF; DNA: TGTGCCTGGAATTGGGGGCCTCAATACTACGAGCAGTACTTC; J: TRBJ2-7; D: -; size: once; length: 14; V: TRBV30
CDR3: CASSSSWDGVTDTQYF; DNA: TGCGCCAGCAGCTCCTCATGGGATGGCGTCACGGATACGCAGTATTTT; J: TRBJ2-3; D: -; size: -; length: 16; V: TRBV5-1
CDR3: CATSAGLAGGNGEQFF; DNA: TGTGCCACCAGCGCGGGACTAGCGGGGGGCAACGGTGAGCAGTTCTTC; J: TRBJ2-1; D: TRBD2; size: -; length: 16; V: TRBV15
CDR3: CASSQEVGQGGVLNYGYTF; DNA: TGTGCCAGCAGCCAAGAAGTGGGACAGGGGGGGGTTCTTAACTATGGCTACACCTTC; J: TRBJ1-2; D: TRBD1; size: -; length: 19; V: TRBV4-2
CDR3: CASSADRGLANYGYTF; DNA: TGTGCCAGCAGCGCAGACAGGGGGCTAGCTAACTATGGCTACACCTTC; J: TRBJ1-2; D: TRBD1; size: -; length: 16; V: TRBV5-6
CDR3: CASSSQPGSYNEQFF; DNA: TGCGCCAGCAGCTCTCAACCGGGATCCTACAATGAGCAGTTCTTC; J: TRBJ2-1; D: -; size: -; length: 15; V: TRBV5-1
CDR3: CASSASGGSSYNEQFF; DNA: TGCGCCAGCAGCGCTAGCGGGGGGAGCTCCTACAATGAGCAGTTCTTC; J: TRBJ2-1; D: TRBD2; size: few; length: 16; V: TRBV5-1